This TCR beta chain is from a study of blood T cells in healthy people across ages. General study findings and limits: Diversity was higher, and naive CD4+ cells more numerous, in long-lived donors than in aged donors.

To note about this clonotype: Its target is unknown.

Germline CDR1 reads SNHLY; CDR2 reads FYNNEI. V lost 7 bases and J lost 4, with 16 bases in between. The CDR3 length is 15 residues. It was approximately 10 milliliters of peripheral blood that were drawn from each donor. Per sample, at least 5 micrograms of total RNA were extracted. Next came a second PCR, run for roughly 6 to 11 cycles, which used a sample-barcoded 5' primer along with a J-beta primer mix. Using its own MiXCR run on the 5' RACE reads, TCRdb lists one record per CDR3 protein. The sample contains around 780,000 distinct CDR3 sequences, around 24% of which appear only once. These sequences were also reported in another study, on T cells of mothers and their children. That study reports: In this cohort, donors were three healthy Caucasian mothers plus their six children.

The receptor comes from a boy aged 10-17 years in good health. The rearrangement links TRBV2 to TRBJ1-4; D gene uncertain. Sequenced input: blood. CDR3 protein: CASKITELYNEKLFF. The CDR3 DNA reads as TGTGCCAGCAAGATTACGGAGCTTTATAATGAAAAACTGTTTTTT.